Below, 21 T cell receptor beta chains from the same sample are listed, as sequenced in a study of T-cell memory formation after mild COVID-19. TCRdb re-called the 5' RACE reads with MiXCR, one entry per CDR3 protein. The sample includes 530,000 or so distinct CDR3 sequences, roughly 17% of them seen just once. Sample: PBMCs or a T cell subset sorted from them (not recorded which). Receptors were obtained from an adult woman who had mild COVID-19 (a few samples of this study predate the infection). Cell type and time point are not known.

This clonotype was found a few times. The rearrangement uses TRBV20-1 and TRBJ2-3; D is possibly TRBD2 (6 bases). CDR1 DFQATT and CDR2 SNEGSKA come from the germline V gene (reference sequence). V lost 7 bases and J lost 2, with 16 bases in between. The CDR3 runs 14 residues. The CDR3 reads CSVYGAGVTDTQYF. For the CDR3, the DNA is TGCAGTGTCTACGGAGCGGGCGTCACAGATACGCAGTATTTT.

This clonotype was observed a few times. V is TRBV20-1 and J is TRBJ1-4, with a tentative D call TRBD1 (5 bases). V was shortened by 3 bases and J by 0 bases, with 20 bases between the two germline ends. This CDR3 has 18 amino acids. Per germline, CDR1 DFQATT and CDR2 SNEGSKA (reference sequence). For the CDR3, the DNA is TGCAGTGCTAGTCGGCCCCATAGGGGCCGATCAACTAATGAAAAACTGTTTTTT. Encoded protein: CSASRPHRGRSTNEKLFF.

Here the CDR3 DNA reads TGCGCCAGCAGGCAAGAACTAGCGGGGCTTTCCTACGAGCAGTACTTC. Its translation is CASRQELAGLSYEQYF. The chain uses TRBV5-1 and TRBJ2-7; 10 positions match TRBD2. Losses at the gene ends were 5 bases for V and 1 base for J; bases not matched to a gene: 9. In germline, CDR1 is SGHRS, CDR2 YFSETQ. The CDR3 length is 16 residues. Full variable domain (rest looked up from reference TRBV5-1 and TRBJ2-7): KAGVTQTPRYLIKTRGQQVTLSCSPISGHRSVSWYQQTPGQGLQFLFEYFSETQRNKGNFPGRFSGRQFSNSRSEMNVSTLELGDSALYLCASRQELAGLSYEQYFGPGTRLTVT.

This clonotype has only a few counts. The gene calls are TRBV29-1 and TRBJ2-5, with 8 bases that match TRBD2. The germline gives CDR1 SQVTM, CDR2 ANQGSEA. The CDR3 totals 16 residues. V lost 5 bases to trimming and J lost 4 bases; unmatched junction nucleotides: 15. CDR3 DNA: TGCAGCGTTTCGGGACTAGGGCTCAGGGGTGGAGAGACCCAGTACTTC. Amino acids: CSVSGLGLRGGETQYF.

The V gene is TRBV6-5, the J gene TRBJ2-1, with TRBD2 identical over 16 bases. Germline V gene data show CDR1 as MNHEY and CDR2 as SVGAGI. The CDR3 covers 16 residues. Trimming cost V 0 bases and J 8 bases; bases outside gene matches: 1. CDR3 bases: TGTGCCAGCAGTTACTCCGGGACTAGCGGGGGGGATGAGCAGTTCTTC. This codes for CASSYSGTSGGDEQFF.

This clonotype was seen only a few times. This rearrangement joins TRBV5-6 to TRBJ2-1; tentatively, D is TRBD2 (5 bases). This CDR3 has 16 amino acids. Germline V gene sequence: CDR1 SGHDT, CDR2 YYEEEE. Trimming removed 0 bases at V and 2 bases at J, with 12 bases between. The CDR3 region is CASSLGRGRAYNEQFF. CDR3 DNA sequence: TGTGCCAGCAGCTTGGGTCGGGGTCGGGCCTACAATGAGCAGTTCTTC. The whole variable domain, filled in from reference TRBV5-6 and TRBJ2-1, reads DAGVTQSPTHLIKTRGQQVTLRCSPKSGHDTVSWYQQALGQGPQFIFQYYEEEERQRGNFPDRFSGHQFPNYSSELNVNALLLGDSALYLCASSLGRGRAYNEQFFGPGTRLTVL.

The table lists this clonotype with a few counts. The rearrangement joins TRBV6-6 to TRBJ2-7; no reliable D call. V was cut by 6 bases and J by 5 bases, with 38 bases left in between. Germline CDR1 and CDR2: MNHNY and SVGAGI (reference sequence). This CDR3 has 21 amino acids. Here the CDR3 reads CASSRPFKGLNMASGYHEQYF. The CDR3, as DNA: TGTGCCAGCAGCCGCCCGTTCAAAGGGTTAAATATGGCCAGTGGGTACCACGAGCAGTACTTC.

In its sample, this clonotype was seen a few times. The chain couples TRBV4-2 to TRBJ2-3, with 8 bases that match TRBD2. Germline values: CDR1 LGHNA, CDR2 YNFKEQ. The CDR3 consists of 16 residues. V gave up 2 bases and J gave up 5 bases; unmatched junction bases: 9. Here the CDR3 reads CASSQPGGLAEDTQYF. Written as DNA, the CDR3 is TGTGCCAGCAGCCAACCGGGGGGGCTAGCGGAAGATACGCAGTATTTT.

The chain carries TRBV5-6 and TRBJ2-7; 8 bases fit TRBD2. The CDR3 totals 16 residues. Germline V gene lookup returns CDR1 SGHDT and CDR2 YYEEEE. After removal of 2 bases from V and 2 bases from J, the junction contained 9 bases not matched to a gene. The CDR3 region is CASSFPGGRTTYEQYF. CDR3 nucleotide sequence: TGTGCCAGCAGCTTTCCGGGGGGGAGAACCACCTACGAGCAGTACTTC. Using reference TRBV5-6 and TRBJ2-7 for the parts outside the CDR3, the full variable domain is DAGVTQSPTHLIKTRGQQVTLRCSPKSGHDTVSWYQQALGQGPQFIFQYYEEEERQRGNFPDRFSGHQFPNYSSELNVNALLLGDSALYLCASSFPGGRTTYEQYFGPGTRLTVT.

This clonotype was seen many times. The rearrangement joins TRBV24-1 to TRBJ1-5; D gene ambiguous. The CDR3 runs 16 residues. The V gene's germline CDR1 is KGHDR and CDR2 SFDVKD. V lost 3 bases and J lost 2, with 13 bases in between. Written as DNA, the CDR3 is TGTGCCACCAGTGATCCCGCGGGTGGAGGCAATCAGCCCCAGCATTTT. The encoded protein is CATSDPAGGGNQPQHF.

The chain employs TRBV12-3 or TRBV12-4 and TRBJ2-1; the match to TRBD2 covers 8 bases. V shed 5 bases, J shed 7 bases, and the junction held 13 bases outside the gene matches. The CDR3 contains 16 residues. The CDR3 nucleotides read TGTGCCAGCAGTATATACTCGGGACTAGGGGGGAATGAGCAGTTCTTC. This sequence encodes CASSIYSGLGGNEQFF.

This chain uses TRBV3-1 with TRBJ2-4, with D possibly TRBD2 on 6 matching bases. The CDR3 runs 12 residues. In germline, CDR1 is LGHDT, CDR2 YNNKEL (reference sequence). V gave up 4 bases and J gave up 6 bases, with 7 bases separating them. CDR3 coding DNA: TGTGCCAGCAGCCTCGGGGGAAACATTCAGTACTTC. Amino acid sequence: CASSLGGNIQYF.

This clonotype was observed a few times. The chain combines TRBV7-8 with TRBJ2-5; perhaps D is TRBD1 or TRBD2 (6 bases each). The CDR3 is 17 residues long. Trimming took off 3 bases at V and 3 bases at J, with 20 bases between the two ends. Germline assignment: CDR1 SGHVS and CDR2 FQNEAQ. This CDR3 is CASSFGLGAGRKETQYF. The CDR3 bases are TGTGCCAGCAGCTTTGGTCTGGGGGCAGGGAGGAAAGAGACCCAGTACTTC.

The chain carries TRBV7-3 and TRBJ2-5; tentative D call: TRBD2 (5 bases). This CDR3 contains 15 residues. The V gene's germline CDR1 is SGHTA and CDR2 FQGTGA. V lost 6 bases, J lost 3 bases, and 17 bases lay in between. The CDR3 DNA follows: TGTGCCAGCAGTCCTCCGGGGTCCCGGGAAGAGACCCAGTACTTC. The encoded protein is CASSPPGSREETQYF. The variable domain in full, with the rest retrieved from reference TRBV7-3 and TRBJ2-5, is GAGVSQTPSNKVTEKGKYVELRCDPISGHTALYWYRQSLGQGPEFLIYFQGTGAADDSGLPNDRFFAVRPEGSVSTLKIQRTERGDSAVYLCASSPPGSREETQYFGPGTRLLVL.

The table lists this clonotype with a few counts. DNA of the CDR3: TGCGCCAGCAGCTTGGACGGGGCCACCGGGGAGCTGTTTTTT. Its translation is CASSLDGATGELFF. The chain uses TRBV5-1 and TRBJ2-2; the D gene could be TRBD1 or TRBD2 (5 bases each). The V and J ends lost 0 bases and 4 bases respectively, with 7 bases between them. Germline assignment: CDR1 SGHRS and CDR2 YFSETQ. The CDR3 has 14 amino acids.

This clonotype was counted between two and nine times. The V and J genes are TRBV3-1 and TRBJ2-2; D possibly corresponds to TRBD1 (6 bases). Germline lookup yields CDR1 LGHDT and CDR2 YNNKEL (reference sequence). The ends were cut back, 4 bases at V and 6 bases at J, with 18 bases in the middle. There are 16 residues in the CDR3. The CDR3 nucleotides read TGTGCCAGCAGCCTTGCGTGGGGGCAGAAGGCCGGGGAGCTGTTTTTT. Translation: CASSLAWGQKAGELFF.

The chain links TRBV24-1 to TRBJ1-2; 8 bases match TRBD1. V lost 7 bases and J lost 6; bases outside the gene matches: 9. CDR1 and CDR2 (germline): KGHDR, SFDVKD. This CDR3 is built from 14 residues. The CDR3 reads CATSEGSDRDGYTF. The DNA for the CDR3 is TGTGCCACCAGCGAGGGATCGGACAGGGATGGCTACACCTTC.

This clonotype was counted a few times. At one boundary the junction diverges from the germline segment, which might be a read error. The rearrangement joins TRBV25-1 to TRBJ2-5, with D unclear. Per germline, CDR1 MGHDK and CDR2 SYGVNS. The CDR3 is made up of 15 amino acids. The CDR3 region is CASSDPGRYHETQYF. The CDR3 DNA reads as TGTGCCAGCAGTGACCCCGGACGGTACCACGAGACCCAGTACTTC.

The CDR3 nucleotides read TGTGCCAGCAGTATCACACAGGGGTATGGCTACACCTTC. Its translation: CASSITQGYGYTF. The rearrangement uses TRBV7-2 and TRBJ1-2; 7 nucleotides line up with TRBD1. In germline, CDR1 is SGHTA, CDR2 FQGNSA. The ends lost 6 bases at V and 5 bases at J; junction bases unmatched: 6. The CDR3 is made up of 13 amino acids.

This chain links TRBV5-1 with TRBJ2-3; 10 bases align to TRBD2. This CDR3 is 16 amino acids long. Trimming removed 0 bases from V and 0 bases from J; junction bases left unmatched: 1. The germline CDR1 and CDR2 sequences are SGHRS and YFSETQ. DNA for the CDR3: TGCGCCAGCAGCTTGGAGACTAGCGGGAGCACAGATACGCAGTATTTT. Translation gives CASSLETSGSTDTQYF.

The chain has TRBV7-9 and TRBJ2-1; D is tentatively TRBD1 or TRBD2 (5 bases each). Trimming pared 6 bases from V and 2 bases from J, leaving 11 bases between. Germline lookup yields CDR1 SEHNR and CDR2 FQNEAQ (reference sequence). The CDR3 is made up of 14 amino acids. CDR3 in DNA: TGTGCCAGCAGGCAAGAGGGGACCTACAATGAGCAGTTCTTC. It is translated as CASRQEGTYNEQFF.